These 30 T cell receptor beta chains were sequenced from one sample in a study of blood T cell repertoires in COVID-19. This table comes from immunoSEQ multiplex PCR, and its TCRdb copy is limited to in-frame clones, with some not included. The sample yields over 200,000 clones, over 80% seen once. Sequenced: peripheral blood. The receptors here all came from a man aged 35-49 years with acute or convalescent COVID-19.

The genes are TRBV19 and TRBJ2-1; tentative D call: TRBD1 (5 bases). V shed 5 bases and J shed 4 bases, with 18 bases lying between them. CDR1 and CDR2 from the germline V gene are LNHDA and SQIVND (reference sequence). The CDR3 totals 16 residues. CDR3 sequence reads: CASSPQPGPLYNEQFF. CDR3 nucleotide sequence: TGTGCCAGTAGTCCCCAACCAGGGCCCCTTTACAATGAGCAGTTCTTC.

This sequence joins TRBV3-1 (or the pseudogene TRBV3-2) and TRBJ2-7; 8 nucleotides agree with TRBD2. V was clipped by 2 bases and J by 7 bases; unmatched bases: 4. Germline CDR1 and CDR2: LGHDT and YNNKEL (reference sequence). The CDR3 length is 13 residues. For the CDR3, the DNA is TGTGCCAGCAGCCAACGGGCGGGGGGAGAGCAGTACTTC. It encodes CASSQRAGGEQYF.

The chain combines TRBV12-2 with TRBJ1-1; the table gives TRBD1 as D, unverified against the DNA. TRBV12-2 is labeled a pseudogene. This CDR3 contains 13 residues. CDR3: CARRQGRNTEAFF. CDR3 nucleotide sequence: TGTGCAAGACGACAGGGTAGAAACACTGAAGCTTTCTTT.

The chain is built from TRBV12-3 or TRBV12-4 and TRBJ2-2; D uncertain. The CDR3 is 13 amino acids. V dropped 7 bases and J dropped 4 bases, with 10 bases sitting between them. The CDR3 DNA follows: TGTGCCAGCACCCACCTAGGCACCGGGGAGCTGTTTTTT. Translated: CASTHLGTGELFF.

The chain carries TRBV7-9 and TRBJ1-2; TRBD1 might be the D (6 bases). The CDR3 totals 14 residues. Deletions cut 1 base from V and 2 bases from J, with 8 bases between. From germline, CDR1 is SEHNR and CDR2 FQNEAQ (reference sequence). The CDR3 DNA is TGTGCCAGCAGCTTAGGGGGGCAGAACTATGGCTACACCTTC. This translates into CASSLGGQNYGYTF. The complete variable domain, with remaining parts taken from reference TRBV7-9 and TRBJ1-2, reads DTGVSQNPRHKITKRGQNVTFRCDPISEHNRLYWYRQTLGQGPEFLTYFQNEAQLEKSRLLSDRFSAERPKGSFSTLEIQRTEQGDSAMYLCASSLGGQNYGYTFGSGTRLTVV.

The chain joins TRBV15 to TRBJ2-1; 14 bases align to TRBD2. Germline assignment: CDR1 LNHNV and CDR2 YYDKDF (reference sequence). Trimming took 5 bases from V and 7 from J; bases not matched to a gene: 4. The length of the CDR3 is 15 residues. CDR3 residues: CATSLRTSGGNEQFF. CDR3 nucleotide sequence: TGTGCCACCAGCCTCCGGACTAGCGGGGGGAATGAGCAGTTCTTC.

V usage is TRBV19 and J usage is TRBJ2-3; tentatively, D is TRBD1 (6 bases). V gave up 3 bases and J gave up 2 bases, with 12 bases separating them. The CDR3 covers 15 residues. Germline CDR1 LNHDA, CDR2 SQIVND (reference sequence). CDR3 region: CASSIRGRITDTQYF. The CDR3 DNA reads as TGTGCCAGTAGTATCAGGGGAAGGATCACAGATACGCAGTATTTT.

The CDR3 DNA sequence: TGTGCCAGCAGCGTGGGGGGTGCCTATGGCTACACCTTC. Translation gives CASSVGGAYGYTF. The chain recombines TRBV9 with TRBJ1-2, with TRBD1 as a possible D gene (5 bases). Germline lookup yields CDR1 SGDLS and CDR2 YYNGEE. This CDR3 has 13 amino acids. V was trimmed by 2 bases and J by 4 bases, leaving 9 bases between them.

This clone was seen only a few times. The rearrangement joins TRBV11-2 to TRBJ2-7; D is unresolved. The germline V and J ends were trimmed by 0 bases and 2 bases, with 8 bases remaining between them. From germline, CDR1 is SGHAT and CDR2 FQNNGV. The CDR3 has 14 residues. CDR3: CASSLDQVPYEQYF. CDR3 bases: TGTGCCAGCAGCTTAGACCAGGTCCCCTACGAGCAGTACTTC.

The chain is built from TRBV7-9 and TRBJ2-7; D is perhaps TRBD2 (6 bases). This CDR3 region has 15 residues. Germline loops: CDR1 SEHNR, CDR2 FQNEAQ (reference sequence). Deletions cut 5 bases from V and 3 bases from J, with 17 bases between. This chain's CDR3 is CASSDAPGLNYEQYF. The CDR3, as DNA: TGTGCCAGCAGCGATGCTCCGGGACTGAACTACGAGCAGTACTTC. The full variable domain, completed using reference TRBV7-9 and TRBJ2-7, is DTGVSQNPRHKITKRGQNVTFRCDPISEHNRLYWYRQTLGQGPEFLTYFQNEAQLEKSRLLSDRFSAERPKGSFSTLEIQRTEQGDSAMYLCASSDAPGLNYEQYFGPGTRLTVT.

V usage is TRBV9 and J usage is TRBJ1-5; D unresolved. This CDR3 contains 16 residues. V was trimmed by 0 bases and J by 4 bases, leaving 14 bases between them. Germline lookup yields CDR1 SGDLS and CDR2 YYNGEE. The CDR3 protein is CASSVGLTTTNQPQHF. The CDR3 bases are TGTGCCAGCAGCGTAGGGCTAACGACAACTAATCAGCCCCAGCATTTT.

This chain joins TRBV6-1 and TRBJ1-2; tentatively, D is TRBD1 (6 bases). The V and J ends lost 5 bases and 4 bases respectively, with 17 bases between them. There are 15 residues in the CDR3. CDR1 and CDR2 from the germline V gene are MNHNS and SASEGT. CDR3 sequence: CASSSRTAHGYGYTF. In nucleotides, the CDR3 is TGTGCCAGCAGTTCCCGGACAGCGCATGGCTATGGCTACACCTTC.

This clone was counted once. The rearrangement uses TRBV6-6 and TRBJ1-5; 7 bases map to TRBD1. Germline-derived CDR1 and CDR2 are MNHNY and SVGAGI (reference sequence). This CDR3 is 15 amino acids long. Germline trimming cut 5 bases from V and 4 bases from J; bases unmatched to any gene: 8. Here the CDR3 DNA reads TGTGCCAGCAGTAGCCGGGACAGACCTAATCAGCCCCAGCATTTT. Residues: CASSSRDRPNQPQHF.

The DNA for the CDR3 is TGCAGTGCTCATAGCTGGGACACCATATATTTT. Amino acid sequence: CSAHSWDTIYF. The gene calls are TRBV20-1 and TRBJ1-3; D unresolved. The CDR3 contains 11 residues. The V end lost 5 bases, the J end lost 8 bases, and 10 bases lay between the germline ends. Germline CDR1 and CDR2: DFQATT and SNEGSKA (reference sequence).

The chain is built from TRBV30 and TRBJ1-2; D is undetermined. The CDR3 has 13 residues. The ends were cut back, 0 bases at V and 7 bases at J, with 12 bases in the middle. CDR1 is GTSNPN and CDR2 is SVGIG in the germline V gene (reference sequence). In DNA, the CDR3 is TGTGCCTGGAGTGTTGCGTTTACAGCTGGCTACACCTTC. It specifies CAWSVAFTAGYTF.

The chain links TRBV5-1 to TRBJ2-5; 12 bases are shared with TRBD2. V lost 4 bases, J lost 7 bases, and 11 bases stayed unmatched. CDR3 length: 16 amino acids. Per germline, CDR1 SGHRS and CDR2 YFSETQ. In DNA form, the CDR3 reads TGCGCCAGCAGCGCGCAGACTAGCGGGAGTCTAGGGACCCAGTACTTC. It specifies CASSAQTSGSLGTQYF.

The V call is TRBV7-2, the J call TRBJ2-7; D gene unclear. CDR1 and CDR2 from the germline V gene are SGHTA and FQGNSA. The ends were cut back, 2 bases at V and 2 bases at J, with 10 bases in the middle. The CDR3 loop spans 14 amino acids. Written as DNA, the CDR3 is TGTGCCAGCAGCTTATCCCGTTCTACCTACGAGCAGTACTTC. Its translation: CASSLSRSTYEQYF.

This clone is a singleton in its sample. J is TRBJ2-3 and V is TRBV10-1; 9 bases fit TRBD2. Losses at the gene ends were 3 bases for V and 11 bases for J; bases not matched to a gene: 6. The CDR3 is 13 residues long. Germline lookup yields CDR1 WNHNN and CDR2 SYGVQD (reference sequence). The CDR3 is CASSEGGLARQYF. In nucleotides, the CDR3 is TGCGCCAGCAGTGAAGGCGGACTAGCGAGGCAGTATTTT.

This chain connects TRBV11-2 to TRBJ1-1, with D unclear. CDR3 length equals 12 residues. The V end lost 1 base, the J end lost 10 bases, and 10 bases lay between the germline ends. The germline CDR1 and CDR2 sequences are SGHAT and FQNNGV. CDR3 sequence reads: CASSLGPVGAFF. CDR3 in DNA: TGTGCCAGCAGCTTAGGTCCGGTTGGAGCTTTCTTT.

This rearrangement joins TRBV4-2 to TRBJ2-1; 9 bases are a match to TRBD2. This CDR3 contains 14 residues. V gave up 4 bases and J gave up 10 bases; unmatched junction bases: 8. Germline CDR1 and CDR2: LGHNA and YNFKEQ. CDR3 sequence (DNA): TGTGCCAGCAGCCTCGGGCGGGAGGGAAGAGAGCAGTTCTTC. Translated: CASSLGREGREQFF.

The genes are TRBV4-3 and TRBJ2-7; 7 nucleotides align to TRBD1. There are 15 residues in the CDR3. Germline V gene sequence: CDR1 LGHNA, CDR2 YSLEER. J was trimmed by 3 bases and V by 4 bases; bases with no gene match: 9. The CDR3: CASSLELTGRYEQYF. The CDR3 bases are TGCGCCAGCAGCCTCGAATTGACAGGGCGCTACGAGCAGTACTTC.

This clone has more than one count but fewer than ten. This chain connects TRBV3-1 (or the pseudogene TRBV3-2) to TRBJ2-1; D unresolved. There are 15 residues in the CDR3. Germline CDR1 reads LGHDT; CDR2 reads YNNKEL (reference sequence). V was shortened by 4 bases and J by 0 bases, with 10 bases between the two germline ends. CDR3 in DNA: TGTGCCAGCAGCCGGCGCGGAAGCTCCTACAATGAGCAGTTCTTC. This sequence encodes CASSRRGSSYNEQFF.

The chain links TRBV2 to TRBJ1-4, with 8 positions matching TRBD1. Germline CDR1 SNHLY, CDR2 FYNNEI. With 6 bases clipped from V and 3 bases from J, the junction kept 3 bases outside the gene matches. The CDR3 is made up of 14 amino acids. This chain's CDR3 is CASSADRANEKLFF. As DNA, the CDR3 is TGTGCCAGCAGCGCGGACAGGGCTAATGAAAAACTGTTTTTT. The full variable domain, in which reference TRBV2 and TRBJ1-4 provide the parts outside the CDR3, is EPEVTQTPSHQVTQMGQEVILRCVPISNHLYFYWYRQILGQKVEFLVSFYNNEISEKSEIFDDQFSVERPDGSNFTLKIRSTKLEDSAMYFCASSADRANEKLFFGSGTQLSVL.

V usage is TRBV6-5 and J usage is TRBJ1-5; weak D call: TRBD1 (6 bases). Trimming cost V 5 bases and J 1 base, with 9 bases left between them. Germline CDR1 is MNHEY and CDR2 is SVGAGI. This CDR3 contains 14 residues. This CDR3 reads CASSRGGSNQPQHF. DNA for the CDR3: TGTGCCAGCAGTAGAGGGGGAAGCAATCAGCCCCAGCATTTT.

This chain uses TRBV24-1 with TRBJ2-5; 11 bases line up with TRBD2. The CDR3 is 18 amino acids. The trim removed 4 bases at V and 5 bases at J, leaving 14 bases unmatched. Germline CDR1 KGHDR, CDR2 SFDVKD. The CDR3 sequence is CATSDGGLAGKGGETQYF. The CDR3 region has the DNA TGTGCCACCAGTGACGGCGGACTAGCGGGCAAGGGCGGGGAGACCCAGTACTTC.

CDR3 in amino acids: CASSSRTSGSSTDTQYF. The DNA for the CDR3 is TGTGCCAGCTCGTCACGGACTAGCGGGAGCAGCACAGATACGCAGTATTTT. V is TRBV18 and J is TRBJ2-3; 13 nucleotides align to TRBD2. The CDR3 loop spans 17 amino acids. Germline values: CDR1 KGHSH, CDR2 LQKENI. The J segment lost 0 bases and the V segment lost 6 bases, leaving 6 bases of the junction unmatched.

In its sample, this clone was seen once. This chain joins TRBV6-1 and TRBJ2-7; 11 positions agree with TRBD2. V shed 0 bases, J shed 5 bases, and the junction held 15 bases outside the gene matches. This CDR3 comprises 19 residues. The germline V gene encodes CDR1 MNHNS and CDR2 SASEGT. The CDR3 nucleotides are TGTGCCAGCAGTGAAGCACTAGCGGGAGTGAGCCTACGTCAGCACGAGCAGTACTTC. It translates to CASSEALAGVSLRQHEQYF.

The CDR3 sequence is CASSLDLGEGNTIYF. The CDR3, as DNA: TGTGCCAGCAGCTTGGATTTAGGGGAAGGAAACACCATATATTTT. The chain is built from TRBV5-4 and TRBJ1-3; the D gene is possibly TRBD1 (5 bases). The germline CDR1 and CDR2 sequences are SGHNT and YYREEE (reference sequence). Trimming stripped 0 bases from V and 4 bases from J, with 11 bases between. This CDR3 has 15 amino acids.

In regard to this clone: This CDR3 is also generated by other DNA sequences in the sample. In nucleotides, the CDR3 is TGCGCCAGCAGCCAAGCCACAGGGGATGGCTACACCTTC. Its translation: CASSQATGDGYTF. The V and J genes are TRBV4-1 and TRBJ1-2, with 7 bases that match TRBD1. Germline V gene data show CDR1 as MGHRA and CDR2 as YSYEKL. CDR3 size: 13 residues. V shed 1 base, J shed 6 bases, and the junction held 2 bases outside the gene matches.

The rearrangement joins TRBV5-6 to TRBJ2-7; 8 bases match TRBD2. Unmatched junction bases numbered 7, after V lost 5 bases and J lost 3 bases. This CDR3 comprises 14 residues. CDR1 SGHDT and CDR2 YYEEEE come from the germline V gene. DNA of the CDR3: TGTGCCAGCAGTCGGACTAGCAGCTACTACGAGCAGTACTTC. It encodes CASSRTSSYYEQYF.